This T cell receptor (beta chain) was recovered during a study of shared clonotypes between healthy human individuals. V lost 1 base, J lost 2 bases, and 16 bases lay in between. The CDR3 length is 16 residues. The V gene's germline CDR1 is SGHNT and CDR2 YYREEE (reference sequence). Sequenced by immunoSEQ multiplex PCR; TCRdb stores in-frame clones only, minus some. The sample holds 2 million to 2.5 million clones, 80% to 95% seen once. Input material: naive CD4+ T cells from PBMCs. Indicated subset: CD45RA+ positively selected. This TCR was recovered from a young man in good health. Some clones in this sample may be carry-over from other donors' samples. V and J are TRBV5-4 and TRBJ2-7, with D possibly matching TRBD1 (5 bases). The CDR3 reads CASSLPMGRTTYEQYF. CDR3 sequence (DNA): TGTGCCAGCAGCTTGCCCATGGGGCGGACGACCTACGAGCAGTACTTC.